Listed here is a single T cell receptor (beta chain). Its matching antigen is unknown. This entry belongs to a study of identical twins. Trimming shortened V by 6 bases and J by 3 bases, and 17 bases separated the two germline ends. The germline V gene encodes CDR1 SQVTM and CDR2 ANQGSEA. The CDR3 sequence is 14 residues long. The study's findings and limits: In cord blood, abundant beta clonotypes had fewer insertions; memory showed no trend.

A single record per CDR3 protein comes from TCRdb applying MiXCR to the 5' RACE reads. The top ten clones hold 1.6% of a sample with over 550,000 distinct CDR3 sequences, roughly 6.6% of them seen once. In addition, the sample was reused for a study of yellow fever vaccine responses in identical twins.

This receptor was taken from a woman in her late teens or twenties in good health. The chain is built from TRBV29-1 and TRBJ1-2; D gene unclear. Input material: PBMCs. CDR3 residues: CSVEPSGIDYGYTF. CDR3 in DNA: TGCAGCGTCGAGCCGTCCGGGATCGACTATGGCTACACCTTC.